The present entry profiles one T cell receptor beta chain with its context. Germline CDR1 reads MDHEN; CDR2 reads SYDVKM. This CDR3 is 16 amino acids long. V lost 3 bases and J lost 1, with 16 bases in between. The sample belongs to a study of CD8 T cells in ankylosing spondylitis. Via MiXCR, TCRdb re-called the 5' RACE reads, giving one row per CDR3 protein. Of roughly 280,000 distinct CDR3 sequences in the sample, 15% to 20% were seen once. This rearrangement joins TRBV28 to TRBJ2-7; D is perhaps TRBD1 (5 bases). Sequencing was performed on blood, either unsorted or a sorted T cell fraction (not recorded which). The TCR was taken from a male donor with ankylosing spondylitis or in good health (not recorded which). The CDR3 spells CASSFQGSVRSYEQYV. Written as DNA, the CDR3 is TGTGCCAGCAGTTTTCAGGGTTCGGTTAGGTCCTACGAGCAGTACGTC.